This passage covers 30 T cell receptor beta chains from one sample sequenced in a study of spatial heterogeneity in lung cancer (dated by TCRdb to the late 2010s). Results and caveats for the whole study, not just this receptor: The tumor nonsynonymous mutation count correlated with the number of expanded intratumoral alpha and beta TCRs.

For these receptors, no antigen is known. Libraries came from 5' RACE. Data came from a NextSeq 500. TCRdb trimmed the raw reads at Q25, called clones with MiXCR and kept productive beta chains. Rows with a matching CDR3 protein are joined into one entry that keeps the most common DNA and genes. Present in this sample are 8,500 to 13,000 distinct CDR3 sequences, over 9.5% of which were seen just once. The ten largest clones take up 30% to 40% of the sample. The sample's time point, from its label and the paper: sample taken at primary tumor resection. Sequencing used lung tumor tissue, obtained at surgery. Receptors were obtained from a male donor with early-stage non-small cell lung cancer.

This clonotype was seen a handful of times. The chain is built from TRBV20-1 and TRBJ2-7, with D possibly called TRBD1 or TRBD2 (5 bases each). Per germline, CDR1 DFQATT and CDR2 SNEGSKA (reference sequence). The CDR3 contains 11 residues. Trimming removed 8 bases at V and 6 bases at J, with 14 bases between. CDR3 amino acids: CSTPGTSEQYF. In nucleotides, the CDR3 is TGCAGTACTCCCGGGACCTCCGAGCAGTACTTC.

The chain couples TRBV5-4 to TRBJ1-1; the match to TRBD1 covers 8 bases. This CDR3 contains 14 residues. Germline CDR1 and CDR2: SGHNT and YYREEE (reference sequence). V lost 4 bases, J lost 5 bases, and 7 bases stayed unmatched. Here the CDR3 reads CASSARQGRTEAFF. The CDR3, as DNA: TGTGCCAGCAGCGCCCGACAGGGGCGGACTGAAGCTTTCTTT.

This clonotype appeared many times. V usage is TRBV4-2 and J usage is TRBJ2-2, with D perhaps given as TRBD1 or TRBD2 (5 bases each). V dropped 3 bases and J dropped 3 bases, with 11 bases sitting between them. There are 15 residues in the CDR3. Germline V CDR1 and CDR2: LGHNA, YNFKEQ. The CDR3, as DNA: TGTGCCAGCAGCCAGACTATAGGGGACACCGGGGAGCTGTTTTTT. This sequence encodes CASSQTIGDTGELFF.

The CDR3 DNA sequence: TGTGCCAGCAGACCGACAGGGAATAGCAATCAGCCCCAGCATTTT. Its translation: CASRPTGNSNQPQHF. The chain combines TRBV6-1 with TRBJ1-5; TRBD1 agrees at 7 bases. The CDR3 spans 15 residues. V trimming: 6 bases; J trimming: 0 bases; junction bases outside the gene matches: 5. Germline V gives CDR1 MNHNS, CDR2 SASEGT.

This chain joins TRBV4-3 and TRBJ2-7, with unresolved D. The V gene's germline CDR1 is LGHNA and CDR2 YSLEER. The CDR3 runs 13 residues. V was trimmed by 1 base and J by 6 bases, leaving 10 bases between them. The CDR3 region has the DNA TGCGCCAGCAGCCAAGTTTTCGGGCTCGAGCAGTACTTC. It codes for CASSQVFGLEQYF.

By sample fraction, this clonotype is large. The chain links TRBV28 to TRBJ1-2; possible D gene TRBD1, 6 bases. Per germline, CDR1 MDHEN and CDR2 SYDVKM. This CDR3 region has 18 residues. V lost 2 bases and J 3 bases, leaving 22 bases between the germline ends. The CDR3 protein is CASSLRGSLREGYYGYTF. CDR3 nucleotides: TGTGCCAGCAGTTTAAGGGGGAGCCTCAGGGAGGGGTACTATGGCTACACCTTC.

This chain connects TRBV10-3 to TRBJ1-5; possible D gene TRBD1, 5 bases. The V end was cut by 3 bases, the J end by 3 bases, with 12 bases between. CDR1 ENHRY and CDR2 SYGVKD come from the germline V gene. The CDR3 loop spans 15 amino acids. Here the CDR3 reads CAISDQDTVNQPQHF. CDR3 DNA sequence: TGTGCCATCAGTGACCAGGACACCGTCAATCAGCCCCAGCATTTT.

By frequency in the sample, this clonotype is medium-sized (0.01 to 0.1%). The chain is built from TRBV28 and TRBJ2-7, with 12 positions matching TRBD1. CDR3 size: 15 residues. Germline V CDR1 and CDR2: MDHEN, SYDVKM. J gave up 4 bases and V 7 bases, and 8 bases lay outside the gene matches. Here the CDR3 reads CASNNRDRGQYEQYF. The CDR3 nucleotides are TGTGCCAGCAATAACCGGGACAGGGGGCAGTACGAGCAGTACTTC.

This clonotype was detected ten times or more. The chain couples TRBV6-6 to TRBJ1-1; D possibly corresponds to TRBD1 (6 bases). V lost 10 bases and J 4 bases, leaving 13 bases between the germline ends. The CDR3 length is 12 residues. CDR1 and CDR2 (germline): MNHNY, SVGAGI (reference sequence). CDR3 nucleotide sequence: TGTGCCACCATACAGGGATCCACTGAAGCTTTCTTT. Translated: CATIQGSTEAFF.

This clonotype showed up many times. This chain links TRBV20-1 with TRBJ2-7, with TRBD1 as a possible D gene (5 bases). V gave up 0 bases and J gave up 4 bases, with 22 bases separating them. Germline assignment: CDR1 DFQATT and CDR2 SNEGSKA (reference sequence). The CDR3 runs 17 residues. The CDR3 bases are TGCAGTGCTAGAGATATTCGGAAGGGGAAAAACCCTTACGAGCAGTACTTC. This gives the protein CSARDIRKGKNPYEQYF.

This clonotype was detected many times. V usage is TRBV6-6 and J usage is TRBJ2-1, with 8 nucleotides matching TRBD2. After removal of 0 bases from V and 12 bases from J, the junction contained 7 bases not matched to a gene. The germline CDR1 and CDR2 sequences are MNHNY and SVGAGI (reference sequence). The CDR3 runs to 14 residues. The CDR3 DNA sequence: TGTGCCAGCAGTTACTCAGCGGGGGCACCATCGCAGTTCTTC. It yields the protein CASSYSAGAPSQFF.

Only a few counts were recorded for this clonotype. A read error may produce the germline difference seen at one junction end. This rearrangement joins TRBV7-9 to TRBJ2-5; 9 nucleotides line up with TRBD2. The germline V gene has CDR1 SEHNR and CDR2 FQNEAQ (reference sequence). CDR3 size: 14 residues. CDR3 sequence reads: CVSSLAGAQETQYF. CDR3 DNA: TGTGTCAGCAGCTTAGCGGGGGCACAAGAGACCCAGTACTTC.

Many counts were recorded for this clonotype. J is TRBJ2-1 and V is TRBV27; 12 bases are a match to TRBD1. The J segment lost 10 bases and the V segment lost 4 bases, leaving 5 bases of the junction unmatched. There are 14 residues in the CDR3. Germline V gene data show CDR1 as MNHEY and CDR2 as SMNVEV (reference sequence). CDR3 loop: CASSWDRGLGEQFF. The CDR3 nucleotides read TGTGCCAGCAGTTGGGACAGGGGGCTAGGAGAGCAGTTCTTC.

Here the CDR3 reads CASSLDSQNEQFF. The CDR3, as DNA: TGTGCCAGCAGCTTGGACTCCCAAAATGAGCAGTTCTTC. The rearrangement joins TRBV7-2 to TRBJ2-1, with D possibly TRBD2 on 5 matching bases. Germline CDR1 SGHTA, CDR2 FQGNSA. Trimming pared 3 bases from V and 7 bases from J, leaving 10 bases between. This CDR3 contains 13 residues. Complete variable domain (other parts from reference TRBV7-2 and TRBJ2-1): GAGVSQSPSNKVTEKGKDVELRCDPISGHTALYWYRQSLGQGLEFLIYFQGNSAPDKSGLPSDRFSAERTGGSVSTLTIQRTQQEDSAVYLCASSLDSQNEQFFGPGTRLTVL.

The chain carries TRBV6-1 and TRBJ1-2, with a weak D call TRBD1 (5 bases). The CDR3 contains 14 residues. The V end was cut by 4 bases, the J end by 2 bases, with 11 bases between. The germline gives CDR1 MNHNS, CDR2 SASEGT. The CDR3 DNA reads TGTGCCAGCAGTGGCTGGGACGGCAACTATGGCTACACCTTC. It specifies CASSGWDGNYGYTF.

The chain couples TRBV29-1 to TRBJ2-3, with 8 bases fitting TRBD1. CDR3 length: 13 residues. Germline CDR1 is SQVTM and CDR2 is ANQGSEA. The V gene end was trimmed by 3 bases and the J gene end by 5 bases; junction bases not matched to a gene: 4. CDR3 sequence (DNA): TGCAGCGTTGACCAGGGGGCAATAGATACGCAGTATTTT. Translated: CSVDQGAIDTQYF.

This clonotype was picked up many times. Written as DNA, the CDR3 is TGTGCCAGCAGCTTTGGTTCCGGGAACATTCAGTACTTC. Protein sequence: CASSFGSGNIQYF. The chain couples TRBV7-9 to TRBJ2-4, with unresolved D. Germline CDR1 reads SEHNR; CDR2 reads FQNEAQ (reference sequence). V shed 3 bases and J shed 7 bases, with 10 bases lying between them. The CDR3 has 13 amino acids. The variable domain in full, completed from reference TRBV7-9 and TRBJ2-4, reads DTGVSQNPRHKITKRGQNVTFRCDPISEHNRLYWYRQTLGQGPEFLTYFQNEAQLEKSRLLSDRFSAERPKGSFSTLEIQRTEQGDSAMYLCASSFGSGNIQYFGAGTRLSVL.

This clonotype was observed at least ten times. V and J are TRBV20-1 and TRBJ2-3; 9 bases map to TRBD1. The CDR3 spans 13 residues. CDR1 is DFQATT and CDR2 is SNEGSKA in the germline V gene (reference sequence). V lost 6 bases, J lost 6 bases, and 7 bases stayed unmatched. CDR3: CSAGTGRADTQYF. The CDR3 DNA reads as TGCAGTGCCGGGACAGGGAGGGCGGATACGCAGTATTTT.

The V and J genes are TRBV2 and TRBJ2-1, with 10 bases identical to TRBD2. Germline lookup yields CDR1 SNHLY and CDR2 FYNNEI. The CDR3 loop spans 15 amino acids. J gave up 1 base and V 10 bases, and 7 bases lay outside the gene matches. CDR3 residues: CATTSSGGSYNEQFF. In nucleotides, the CDR3 is TGTGCCACGACTTCTAGCGGGGGTTCCTACAATGAGCAGTTCTTC.

The rearrangement uses TRBV2 and TRBJ2-4; D gene uncertain. The V end lost 3 bases, the J end lost 11 bases, and 14 bases lay between the germline ends. Per the germline V gene, CDR1 is SNHLY and CDR2 is FYNNEI. The CDR3 is 13 amino acids. CDR3 region: CASSEPFRAFQYF. CDR3 sequence (DNA): TGTGCCAGCAGTGAGCCTTTCCGGGCGTTTCAGTACTTC.

This clonotype was found many times. This rearrangement joins TRBV28 to TRBJ1-5; D unclear. The CDR3 totals 18 residues. Germline V gene lookup returns CDR1 MDHEN and CDR2 SYDVKM. V lost 0 bases to trimming and J lost 0 bases, with 15 bases between them. The CDR3 DNA reads as TGTGCCAGCAGTTTATGGGGTGCGGCGAAGTATAGCAATCAGCCCCAGCATTTT. This encodes CASSLWGAAKYSNQPQHF.

This clonotype has a handful of counts. The rearrangement links TRBV7-8 to TRBJ1-6; possible D gene TRBD1, 6 bases. Germline assignment: CDR1 SGHVS and CDR2 FQNEAQ. This CDR3 is built from 15 residues. V lost 0 bases, J lost 18 bases, and 21 bases lay in between. CDR3 loop: CASSLAGTPGIGPHF. Here the CDR3 DNA reads TGTGCCAGCAGCTTAGCAGGGACACCCGGGATAGGGCCCCACTTT.

This clonotype was recorded many times. The rearrangement uses TRBV11-2 and TRBJ2-7; D gene unclear. Per the germline V gene, CDR1 is SGHAT and CDR2 is FQNNGV. V shed 1 base and J shed 2 bases, with 9 bases lying between them. The CDR3 loop spans 14 amino acids. CDR3 nucleotide sequence: TGTGCCAGCAGCTTAGTGGGATCCACCTACGAGCAGTACTTC. It specifies CASSLVGSTYEQYF.

There are many counts of this clonotype. The V and J genes are TRBV28 and TRBJ2-2; D is possibly TRBD2 (5 bases). V lost 8 bases to trimming and J lost 7 bases, with 14 bases between them. The germline gives CDR1 MDHEN, CDR2 SYDVKM. The CDR3 covers 13 residues. Written as DNA, the CDR3 is TGTGCCAGCGGCGGCGTACGGGACGGGGAGCTGTTTTTT. The encoded protein is CASGGVRDGELFF.

In its sample, this clonotype was seen a few times. CDR3 sequence reads: CASSSQGRWTEAFF. CDR3 coding DNA: TGTGCCAGCAGTTCTCAGGGGCGCTGGACTGAAGCTTTCTTT. This rearrangement joins TRBV6-2 or TRBV6-3 to TRBJ1-1; the D gene is possibly TRBD1 (6 bases). CDR1 and CDR2 (germline): MNHEY, SVGEGT. V was clipped by 4 bases and J by 5 bases, with 14 bases between them. The CDR3 contains 14 residues.

The rearrangement uses TRBV20-1 and TRBJ1-1; a possible D gene is TRBD1 (5 bases). Looked up from germline, CDR1 is DFQATT and CDR2 is SNEGSKA (reference sequence). The V end lost 3 bases, the J end lost 4 bases, and 15 bases lay between the germline ends. The CDR3 has 14 residues. The CDR3 reads CSARGGRSGTEAFF. The DNA of the CDR3 is TGCAGTGCTAGGGGGGGACGCTCGGGCACTGAAGCTTTCTTT.

The chain carries TRBV4-2 and TRBJ1-2, with 9 bases aligning to TRBD1. V dropped 2 bases and J dropped 4; count of bases not matched to a gene: 5. The CDR3 extends over 15 amino acids. Per the germline V gene, CDR1 is LGHNA and CDR2 is YNFKEQ. The CDR3 nucleotides read TGTGCCAGCAGCCAAACACAGGGGGCCCTCTATGGCTACACCTTC. Its translation is CASSQTQGALYGYTF.

This clonotype was detected only a few times. The CDR3 here is CASSWGQQETQYF. The CDR3 coding sequence is TGTGCCAGCAGCTGGGGCCAGCAAGAGACCCAGTACTTC. The chain links TRBV7-2 to TRBJ2-5, with D tentatively TRBD1 (5 bases). The CDR3 is 13 amino acids. The V end was cut by 4 bases, the J end by 2 bases, with 8 bases between. Germline V CDR1 and CDR2: SGHTA, FQGNSA. Combining the CDR3 with reference TRBV7-2 and TRBJ2-5 gives the whole variable domain GAGVSQSPSNKVTEKGKDVELRCDPISGHTALYWYRQSLGQGLEFLIYFQGNSAPDKSGLPSDRFSAERTGGSVSTLTIQRTQQEDSAVYLCASSWGQQETQYFGPGTRLLVL.

This clonotype is categorized as medium-sized. The chain is built from TRBV5-1 and TRBJ1-4; no clear D gene. The germline V gene encodes CDR1 SGHRS and CDR2 YFSETQ. The CDR3 is 15 amino acids. The ends were cut back, 5 bases at V and 1 base at J, with 12 bases in the middle. The CDR3 is CASSPEAQTNEKLFF. The CDR3 nucleotides are TGCGCCAGCAGTCCAGAGGCGCAAACTAATGAAAAACTGTTTTTT.

The chain uses TRBV7-9 and TRBJ2-2; D is undetermined. Trimming pared 5 bases from V and 0 bases from J, leaving 13 bases between. There are 16 residues in the CDR3. Germline CDR1 and CDR2: SEHNR and FQNEAQ (reference sequence). CDR3 in DNA: TGTGCCAGCAGCCCCCGGACGCGCCCGAACACCGGGGAGCTGTTTTTT. Translating it yields CASSPRTRPNTGELFF. The variable domain in full, completed from reference TRBV7-9 and TRBJ2-2, reads DTGVSQNPRHKITKRGQNVTFRCDPISEHNRLYWYRQTLGQGPEFLTYFQNEAQLEKSRLLSDRFSAERPKGSFSTLEIQRTEQGDSAMYLCASSPRTRPNTGELFFGEGSRLTVL.